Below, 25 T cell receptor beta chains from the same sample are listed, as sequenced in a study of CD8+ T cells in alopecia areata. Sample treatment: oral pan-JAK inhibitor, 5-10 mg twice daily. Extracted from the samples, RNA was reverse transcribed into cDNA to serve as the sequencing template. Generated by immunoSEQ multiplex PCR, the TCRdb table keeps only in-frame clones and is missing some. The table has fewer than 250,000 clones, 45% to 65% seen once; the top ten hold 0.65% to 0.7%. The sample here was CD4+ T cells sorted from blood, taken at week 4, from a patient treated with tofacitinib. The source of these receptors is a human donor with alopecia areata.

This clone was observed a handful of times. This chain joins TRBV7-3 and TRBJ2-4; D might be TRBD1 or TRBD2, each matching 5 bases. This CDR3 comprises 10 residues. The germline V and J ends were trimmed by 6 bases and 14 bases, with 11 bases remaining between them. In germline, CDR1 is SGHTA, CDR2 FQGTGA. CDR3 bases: TGTGCCAGCAGTTGGGACGGGAAGTACTTC. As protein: CASSWDGKYF.

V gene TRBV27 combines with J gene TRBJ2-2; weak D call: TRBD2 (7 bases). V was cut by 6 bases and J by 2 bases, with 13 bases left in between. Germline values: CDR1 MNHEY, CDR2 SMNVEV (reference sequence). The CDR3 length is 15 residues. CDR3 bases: TGTGCCAGCAGGCGGGGGCCCAGTAACACCGGGGAGCTGTTTTTT. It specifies CASRRGPSNTGELFF.

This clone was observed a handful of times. The CDR3 is CSVEGTGGSYEQYF. Here the CDR3 DNA reads TGCAGCGTTGAGGGGACAGGGGGCAGCTACGAGCAGTACTTC. The rearrangement links TRBV29-1 to TRBJ2-7; 12 bases map to TRBD1. CDR3 length: 14 residues. Germline V gene sequence: CDR1 SQVTM, CDR2 ANQGSEA. J gave up 3 bases and V 3 bases, and 3 bases lay outside the gene matches.

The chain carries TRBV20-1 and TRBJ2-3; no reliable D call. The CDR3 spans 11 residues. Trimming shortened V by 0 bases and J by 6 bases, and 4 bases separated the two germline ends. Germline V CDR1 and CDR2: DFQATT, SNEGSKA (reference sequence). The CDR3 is CSAREVDTQYF. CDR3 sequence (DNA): TGCAGTGCTAGAGAGGTGGATACGCAGTATTTT.

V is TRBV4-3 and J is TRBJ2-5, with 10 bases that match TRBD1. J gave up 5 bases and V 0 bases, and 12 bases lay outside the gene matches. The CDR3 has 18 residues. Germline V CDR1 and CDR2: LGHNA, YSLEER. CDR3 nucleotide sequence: TGCGCCAGCAGCCAAGAGGCCCTCCGACAGGGGGCATGGGAGACCCAGTACTTC. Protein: CASSQEALRQGAWETQYF.

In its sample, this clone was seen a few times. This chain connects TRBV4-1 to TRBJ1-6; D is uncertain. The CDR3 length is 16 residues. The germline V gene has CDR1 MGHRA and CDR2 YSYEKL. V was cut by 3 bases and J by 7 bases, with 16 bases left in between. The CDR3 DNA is TGCGCCAGCAGCCAGAATGTCGGGTTGGCAAATTCACCCCTCCACTTT. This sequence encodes CASSQNVGLANSPLHF.

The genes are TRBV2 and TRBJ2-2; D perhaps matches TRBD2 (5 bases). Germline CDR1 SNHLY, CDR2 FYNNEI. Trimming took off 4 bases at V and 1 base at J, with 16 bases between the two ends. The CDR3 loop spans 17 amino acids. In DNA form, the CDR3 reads TGTGCCAGCAGTGGTGGACTGGGGAAGGGGAACACCGGGGAGCTGTTTTTT. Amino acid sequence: CASSGGLGKGNTGELFF.

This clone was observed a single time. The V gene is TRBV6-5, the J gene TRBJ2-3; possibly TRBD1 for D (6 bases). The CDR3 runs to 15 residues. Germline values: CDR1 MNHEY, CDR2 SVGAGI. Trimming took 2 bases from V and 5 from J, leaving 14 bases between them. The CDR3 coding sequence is TGTGCCAGCAGTTACGCCCTGGGGGCTGTAGATACGCAGTATTTT. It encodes CASSYALGAVDTQYF.

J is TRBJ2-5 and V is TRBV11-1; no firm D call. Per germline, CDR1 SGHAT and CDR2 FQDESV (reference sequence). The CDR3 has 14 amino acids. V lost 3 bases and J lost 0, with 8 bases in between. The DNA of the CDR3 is TGTGCCAGCAGCTTCGGCAGTTACCAAGAGACCCAGTACTTC. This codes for CASSFGSYQETQYF.

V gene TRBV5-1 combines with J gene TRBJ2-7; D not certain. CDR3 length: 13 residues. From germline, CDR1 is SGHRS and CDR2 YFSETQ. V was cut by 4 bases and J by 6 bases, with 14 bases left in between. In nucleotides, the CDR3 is TGCGCCAGCAGCACCCTGATGAGTGCCGAGCAGTACTTC. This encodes CASSTLMSAEQYF.

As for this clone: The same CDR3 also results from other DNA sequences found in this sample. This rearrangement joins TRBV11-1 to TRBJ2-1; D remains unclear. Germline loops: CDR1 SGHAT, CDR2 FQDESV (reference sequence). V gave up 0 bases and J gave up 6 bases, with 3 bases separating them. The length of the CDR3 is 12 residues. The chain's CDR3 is CASSLARNEQFF. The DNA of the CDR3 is TGTGCCAGCAGCTTAGCTCGCAATGAGCAGTTCTTC.

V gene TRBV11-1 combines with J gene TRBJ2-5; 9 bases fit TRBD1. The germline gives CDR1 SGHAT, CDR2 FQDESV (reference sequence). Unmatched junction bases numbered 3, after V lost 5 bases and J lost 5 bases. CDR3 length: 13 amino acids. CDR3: CASSLDRGETQYF. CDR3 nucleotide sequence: TGTGCCAGCAGCCTTGACAGGGGGGAGACCCAGTACTTC.

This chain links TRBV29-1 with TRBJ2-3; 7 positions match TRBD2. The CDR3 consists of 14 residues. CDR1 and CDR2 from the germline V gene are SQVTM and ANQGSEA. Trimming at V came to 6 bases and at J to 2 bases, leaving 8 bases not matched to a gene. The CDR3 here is CSVAPSGLTDTQYF. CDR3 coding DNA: TGCAGCGTCGCGCCTAGCGGACTCACAGATACGCAGTATTTT.

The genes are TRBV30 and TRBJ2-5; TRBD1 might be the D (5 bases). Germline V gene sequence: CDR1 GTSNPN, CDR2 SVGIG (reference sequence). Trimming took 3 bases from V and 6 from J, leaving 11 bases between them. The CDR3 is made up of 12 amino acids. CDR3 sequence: CAWREGEQTQYF. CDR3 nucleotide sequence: TGTGCCTGGAGAGAAGGGGAACAGACCCAGTACTTC.

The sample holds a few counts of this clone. For the CDR3, the DNA is TGTGCCAGCAGTGGGATGACAGGAAGCTATGGCTACACCTTC. Its protein product is CASSGMTGSYGYTF. The V and J genes are TRBV25-1 and TRBJ1-2; a weak D match, TRBD1 (6 bases). This CDR3 comprises 14 residues. V lost 4 bases and J 4 bases, leaving 13 bases between the germline ends. The germline CDR1 and CDR2 sequences are MGHDK and SYGVNS.

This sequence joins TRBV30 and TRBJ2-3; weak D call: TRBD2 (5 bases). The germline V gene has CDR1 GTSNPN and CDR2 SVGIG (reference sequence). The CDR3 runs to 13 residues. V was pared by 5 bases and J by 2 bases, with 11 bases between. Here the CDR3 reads CAWDLATTDTQYF. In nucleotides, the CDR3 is TGTGCCTGGGACCTAGCAACCACAGATACGCAGTATTTT. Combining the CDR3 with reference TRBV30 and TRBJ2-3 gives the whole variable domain SQTIHQWPATLVQPVGSPLSLECTVEGTSNPNLYWYRQAAGRGLQLLFYSVGIGQISSEVPQNLSASRPQDRQFILSSKKLLLSDSGFYLCAWDLATTDTQYFGPGTRLTVL.

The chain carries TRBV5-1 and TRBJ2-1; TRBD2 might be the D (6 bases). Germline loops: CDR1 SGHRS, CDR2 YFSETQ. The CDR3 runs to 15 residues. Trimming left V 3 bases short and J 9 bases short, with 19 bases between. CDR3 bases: TGCGCCAGCAGCTACCCCGTAACGGGAGTGGGTGAGCAGTTCTTC. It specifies CASSYPVTGVGEQFF. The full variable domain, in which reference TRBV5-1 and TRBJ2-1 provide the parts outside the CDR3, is KAGVTQTPRYLIKTRGQQVTLSCSPISGHRSVSWYQQTPGQGLQFLFEYFSETQRNKGNFPGRFSGRQFSNSRSEMNVSTLELGDSALYLCASSYPVTGVGEQFFGPGTRLTVL.

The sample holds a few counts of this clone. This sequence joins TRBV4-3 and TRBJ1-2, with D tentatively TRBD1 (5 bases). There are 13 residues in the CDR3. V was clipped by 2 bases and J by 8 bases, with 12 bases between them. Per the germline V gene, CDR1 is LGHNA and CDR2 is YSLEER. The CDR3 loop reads CASSQRQGGGYTF. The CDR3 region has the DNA TGCGCCAGCAGCCAAAGGCAGGGCGGCGGCTACACCTTC.

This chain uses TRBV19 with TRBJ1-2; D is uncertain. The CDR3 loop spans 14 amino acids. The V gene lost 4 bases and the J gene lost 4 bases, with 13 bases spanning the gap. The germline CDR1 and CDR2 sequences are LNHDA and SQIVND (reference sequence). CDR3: CASSTAGTLYGYTF. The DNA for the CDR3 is TGTGCCAGTAGTACCGCCGGAACGCTCTATGGCTACACCTTC.

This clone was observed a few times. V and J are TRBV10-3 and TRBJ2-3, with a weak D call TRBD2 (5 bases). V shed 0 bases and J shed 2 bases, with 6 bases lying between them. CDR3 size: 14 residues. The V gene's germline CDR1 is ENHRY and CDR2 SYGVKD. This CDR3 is CAISESRDTDTQYF. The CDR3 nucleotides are TGTGCCATCAGTGAGTCGAGGGACACAGATACGCAGTATTTT.

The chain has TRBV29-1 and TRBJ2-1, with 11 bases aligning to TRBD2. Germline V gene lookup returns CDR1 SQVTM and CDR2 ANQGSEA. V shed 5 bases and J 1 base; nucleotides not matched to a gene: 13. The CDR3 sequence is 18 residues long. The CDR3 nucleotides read TGCAGCGTTACAACTAGCGGGAGAGAGAGTACTTCCTACAATGAGCAGTTCTTC. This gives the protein CSVTTSGRESTSYNEQFF.

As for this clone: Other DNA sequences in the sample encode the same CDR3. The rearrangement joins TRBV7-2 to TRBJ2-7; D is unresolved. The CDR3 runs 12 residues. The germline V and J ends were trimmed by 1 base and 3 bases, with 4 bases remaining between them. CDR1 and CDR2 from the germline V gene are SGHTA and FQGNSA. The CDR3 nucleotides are TGTGCCAGCAGCTTAGTTGGCTACGAGCAGTACTTC. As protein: CASSLVGYEQYF.

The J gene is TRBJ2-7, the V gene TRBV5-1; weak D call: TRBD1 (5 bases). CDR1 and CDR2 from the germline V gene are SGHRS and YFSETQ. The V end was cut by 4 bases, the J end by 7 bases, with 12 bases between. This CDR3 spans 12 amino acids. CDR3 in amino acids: CASSPRPGEQYF. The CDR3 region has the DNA TGCGCCAGCAGCCCCCGCCCAGGGGAGCAGTACTTC.

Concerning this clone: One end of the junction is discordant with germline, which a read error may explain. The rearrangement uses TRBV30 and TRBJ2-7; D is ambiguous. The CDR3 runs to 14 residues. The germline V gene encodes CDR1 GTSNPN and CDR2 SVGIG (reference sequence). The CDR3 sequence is CAWSSSSGSFEQYF. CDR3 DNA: TGTGCCTGGAGTTCGTCGAGTGGGTCCTTCGAGCAGTACTTC.

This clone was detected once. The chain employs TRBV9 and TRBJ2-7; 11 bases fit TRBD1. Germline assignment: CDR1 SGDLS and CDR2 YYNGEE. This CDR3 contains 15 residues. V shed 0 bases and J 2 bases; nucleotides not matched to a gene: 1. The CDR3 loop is CASSVGTGGTYEQYF. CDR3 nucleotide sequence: TGTGCCAGCAGCGTAGGGACAGGGGGCACCTACGAGCAGTACTTC.